These 30 T cell receptor beta chains came from one sample sequenced in a study of T cells in Graves' hyperthyroidism and ophthalmopathy. What was amplified from RNA transcripts were TCR beta CDR3 regions. The HTBI primer set drove a first-round RT-PCR of the TCR CDR3. MiXCR, run by TCRdb on the multiplex PCR reads, gives a single entry per CDR3 protein. This table holds a few hundred thousand distinct CDR3 sequences, just over 45% found once. Sequences were obtained from peripheral blood or thyroid tissue (not recorded which). The receptor set was obtained from a young woman with Graves' hyperthyroidism.

This clonotype was seen only a few times. The chain carries TRBV2 and TRBJ2-2, with TRBD2 matching 11 bases. Unmatched junction bases numbered 7, after V lost 5 bases and J lost 5 bases. CDR1 and CDR2 from the germline V gene are SNHLY and FYNNEI. The CDR3 length is 16 residues. CDR3 in amino acids: CASSPLAGEDTGELFF. CDR3 nucleotide sequence: TGTGCCAGCAGTCCACTAGCGGGAGAAGATACCGGGGAGCTGTTTTTT.

The sample holds many counts of this clonotype. The gene calls are TRBV10-1 and TRBJ2-2, with TRBD2 identical over 9 bases. The CDR3 totals 16 residues. Germline V gives CDR1 WNHNN, CDR2 SYGVQD (reference sequence). V shed 5 bases, J shed 0 bases, and the junction held 4 bases outside the gene matches. The CDR3 spells CASSTASGANTGELFF. CDR3 bases: TGCGCCAGCAGTACGGCTAGCGGGGCGAACACCGGGGAGCTGTTTTTT.

As DNA, the CDR3 is TGTGCCAGCTCTCTCGGGGCGGCCACCGGGGAGCTGTTTTTT. Its protein product is CASSLGAATGELFF. The rearrangement joins TRBV7-6 to TRBJ2-2, with D perhaps being TRBD1 or TRBD2 (5 bases each). Trimming left V 8 bases short and J 4 bases short, with 14 bases between. The CDR3 has 14 amino acids. Germline-derived CDR1 and CDR2 are SGHVS and FNYEAQ. Using reference TRBV7-6 and TRBJ2-2 for the parts outside the CDR3, the full variable domain is GAGVSQSPRYKVTKRGQDVALRCDPISGHVSLYWYRQALGQGPEFLTYFNYEAQQDKSGLPNDRFSAERPEGSISTLTIQRTEQRDSAMYRCASSLGAATGELFFGEGSRLTVL.

This clonotype was counted a few times. One end of the junction is discordant with germline, which a read error may explain. The rearrangement links TRBV10-3 to TRBJ1-4; no definite D call. Per germline, CDR1 ENHRY and CDR2 SYGVKD. The CDR3 totals 15 residues. CDR3 sequence reads: CASSEVRVTNEKLFF. The DNA of the CDR3 is TGTGCCAGCAGTGAAGTACGGGTAACTAATGAAAAACTGTTTTTT.

This clonotype was seen a few times. The chain has TRBV25-1 and TRBJ1-5, with 8 bases fitting TRBD1. CDR1 is MGHDK, CDR2 SYGVNS, per germline. Trimming removed 8 bases from V and 2 bases from J; junction bases left unmatched: 5. This CDR3 contains 14 residues. The CDR3 bases are TGTGCCAGCGGAGGACAGGGCGGCAATCAGCCCCAGCATTTT. Translating it yields CASGGQGGNQPQHF.

The J gene is TRBJ2-7, the V gene TRBV10-3, with 13 bases aligning to TRBD2. J was trimmed by 5 bases and V by 7 bases; bases with no gene match: 2. The CDR3 has 13 amino acids. Germline V gene sequence: CDR1 ENHRY, CDR2 SYGVKD. The CDR3 sequence is CAITGLAGDEQYF. The CDR3 nucleotides read TGTGCCATCACCGGACTAGCGGGGGACGAGCAGTACTTC.

This clonotype has more than one count but fewer than ten. V gene TRBV14 combines with J gene TRBJ1-5; D ambiguous. The CDR3 runs to 14 residues. The V gene's germline CDR1 is SGHDN and CDR2 FVKESK. Trimming left V 5 bases short and J 3 bases short, with 11 bases between. CDR3 bases: TGTGCCAGCAGCGGACGGTTTAACAATCAGCCCCAGCATTTT. Translating gives CASSGRFNNQPQHF. Together with reference TRBV14 and TRBJ1-5, the CDR3 gives the full variable domain: EAGVTQFPSHSVIEKGQTVTLRCDPISGHDNLYWYRRVMGKEIKFLLHFVKESKQDESGMPNNRFLAERTGGTYSTLKVQPAELEDSGVYFCASSGRFNNQPQHFGDGTRLSIL.

The J gene is TRBJ1-2, the V gene TRBV15, with D unclear. Trimming shortened V by 3 bases and J by 2 bases, and 10 bases separated the two germline ends. CDR3 size: 14 residues. Germline CDR1 is LNHNV and CDR2 is YYDKDF (reference sequence). The CDR3 sequence: CATSSDSRNYGYTF. Written as DNA, the CDR3 is TGTGCCACCAGCAGTGATTCACGAAACTATGGCTACACCTTC. The whole variable domain, remainder taken from reference TRBV15 and TRBJ1-2, is DAMVIQNPRYQVTQFGKPVTLSCSQTLNHNVMYWYQQKSSQAPKLLFHYYDKDFNNEADTPDNFQSRRPNTSFCFLDIRSPGLGDTAMYLCATSSDSRNYGYTFGSGTRLTVV.

This clonotype was observed a handful of times. The chain carries TRBV29-1 and TRBJ2-5; 13 bases align to TRBD2. There are 16 residues in the CDR3. Germline assignment: CDR1 SQVTM and CDR2 ANQGSEA. Trimming removed 6 bases from V and 2 bases from J; junction bases left unmatched: 9. This CDR3 is CSVDGTSGMYQETQYF. CDR3 in DNA: TGCAGCGTCGACGGGACTAGCGGGATGTATCAAGAGACCCAGTACTTC.

The chain employs TRBV7-8 and TRBJ1-2, with 10 bases aligning to TRBD1. This CDR3 has 16 residues. The germline CDR1 and CDR2 sequences are SGHVS and FQNEAQ. V gave up 5 bases and J gave up 3 bases; unmatched junction bases: 9. This CDR3 is CASSADRDRGHYGYTF. As DNA, the CDR3 is TGTGCCAGCAGCGCAGACCGGGACAGGGGCCACTATGGCTACACCTTC.

The gene calls are TRBV11-1 and TRBJ1-5; 9 bases agree with TRBD1. The ends lost 6 bases at V and 7 bases at J; junction bases unmatched: 7. Germline CDR1 reads SGHAT; CDR2 reads FQDESV (reference sequence). This CDR3 has 14 amino acids. The CDR3 reads CASSFGTGKQPQHF. Here the CDR3 DNA reads TGTGCCAGCAGTTTCGGGACAGGGAAGCAGCCCCAGCATTTT.

This clonotype showed up many times. The gene calls are TRBV19 and TRBJ1-5; D is ambiguous. Germline loops: CDR1 LNHDA, CDR2 SQIVND (reference sequence). Trimming took off 4 bases at V and 3 bases at J, with 13 bases between the two ends. This CDR3 is 15 amino acids long. CDR3 sequence: CASSTWTVPNQPQHF. Written as DNA, the CDR3 is TGTGCCAGTAGTACCTGGACCGTCCCCAATCAGCCCCAGCATTTT.

This chain connects TRBV12-5 to TRBJ2-5; no definite D call. With 5 bases removed from V and 6 bases from J, the gap between germline ends came to 10 bases. The length of the CDR3 is 12 residues. Germline V gives CDR1 LGHNT, CDR2 FRNRAP. CDR3 sequence reads: CASGHLAQTQYF. Here the CDR3 DNA reads TGTGCTAGTGGTCACCTCGCCCAGACCCAGTACTTC.

This clonotype turned up a few times. V is TRBV2 and J is TRBJ2-1; 7 nucleotides match TRBD1. Germline-derived CDR1 and CDR2 are SNHLY and FYNNEI. V dropped 7 bases and J dropped 7; count of bases not matched to a gene: 1. The CDR3 loop spans 11 amino acids. The CDR3 DNA sequence: TGTGCCAGCAAACAGGGGAATGAGCAGTTCTTC. Translation gives CASKQGNEQFF.

The rearrangement joins TRBV2 to TRBJ1-2; 9 bases are shared with TRBD1. V lost 7 bases to trimming and J lost 5 bases; unmatched junction nucleotides: 11. There are 15 residues in the CDR3. Germline V gene sequence: CDR1 SNHLY, CDR2 FYNNEI. CDR3 in DNA: TGTGCCAGCAAAACAGGGGGCGATTCAGCTTATGGCTACACCTTC. Protein product: CASKTGGDSAYGYTF.

This chain uses TRBV3-1 with TRBJ1-1; D gene unclear. Germline V lookup: CDR1 LGHDT, CDR2 YNNKEL (reference sequence). The CDR3 loop spans 14 amino acids. V lost 0 bases and J lost 3, with 8 bases in between. The CDR3 region is CASSQDPRDTEAFF. The CDR3 coding sequence is TGTGCCAGCAGCCAAGATCCTAGGGACACTGAAGCTTTCTTT.

The gene calls are TRBV7-9 and TRBJ2-5; possibly TRBD2 for D (6 bases). V was clipped by 5 bases and J by 3 bases, with 13 bases between them. The CDR3 has 14 amino acids. CDR1 SEHNR and CDR2 FQNEAQ come from the germline V gene (reference sequence). CDR3 bases: TGTGCCAGCAGCCGAACGGGACTTAAAGAGACCCAGTACTTC. This sequence encodes CASSRTGLKETQYF.

The gene calls are TRBV7-8 and TRBJ1-1; weak D call: TRBD1 (6 bases). The germline CDR1 and CDR2 sequences are SGHVS and FQNEAQ. CDR3 size: 14 residues. V lost 5 bases, J lost 4 bases, and 14 bases lay in between. The CDR3 nucleotides read TGTGCCAGCAGCCCTGGTCTAGGGGGCACTGAAGCTTTCTTT. This sequence encodes CASSPGLGGTEAFF.

The rearrangement links TRBV7-9 to TRBJ1-4; D uncertain. Germline V gene sequence: CDR1 SEHNR, CDR2 FQNEAQ (reference sequence). The CDR3 extends over 14 amino acids. V lost 5 bases to trimming and J lost 5 bases, with 12 bases between them. For the CDR3, the DNA is TGTGCCAGCAGCACGGGGAACCCCAATGAAAAACTGTTTTTT. It yields the protein CASSTGNPNEKLFF.

This clonotype was seen a few times. The CDR3 spells CASSQPTGGGETQYF. The CDR3 nucleotides read TGTGCCAGCAGCCAACCGACAGGTGGTGGAGAGACCCAGTACTTC. V usage is TRBV7-9 and J usage is TRBJ2-5, with a weak D call TRBD1 (6 bases). The CDR3 is 15 residues long. Trimming pared 5 bases from V and 4 bases from J, leaving 17 bases between. The germline gives CDR1 SEHNR, CDR2 FQNEAQ (reference sequence).

V and J are TRBV5-1 and TRBJ2-2; 11 nucleotides line up with TRBD1. The length of the CDR3 is 16 residues. J gave up 7 bases and V 0 bases, and 5 bases lay outside the gene matches. Germline assignment: CDR1 SGHRS and CDR2 YFSETQ. DNA of the CDR3: TGCGCCAGCAGCTTGGCCGGACAGGGGGCAAACGGGGAGCTGTTTTTT. This gives the protein CASSLAGQGANGELFF.

This clonotype showed up just a few times. The chain combines TRBV15 with TRBJ2-2, with D tentatively TRBD1 (6 bases). The CDR3 runs to 12 residues. Germline CDR1 and CDR2: LNHNV and YYDKDF (reference sequence). V was shortened by 4 bases and J by 6 bases, with 6 bases between the two germline ends. This CDR3 is CATSKGAGELFF. CDR3 DNA sequence: TGTGCCACCAGCAAGGGGGCCGGGGAGCTGTTTTTT. Based on the CDR3 plus reference TRBV15 and TRBJ2-2, the full variable domain is DAMVIQNPRYQVTQFGKPVTLSCSQTLNHNVMYWYQQKSSQAPKLLFHYYDKDFNNEADTPDNFQSRRPNTSFCFLDIRSPGLGDTAMYLCATSKGAGELFFGEGSRLTVL.

The V gene is TRBV25-1, the J gene TRBJ1-1, with D possibly TRBD1 on 5 matching bases. Trimming stripped 8 bases from V and 0 bases from J, with 13 bases between. Per germline, CDR1 MGHDK and CDR2 SYGVNS. This CDR3 has 14 residues. As DNA, the CDR3 is TGTGCCAGCCAGTTTCAGGGATTGAACACTGAAGCTTTCTTT. It translates to CASQFQGLNTEAFF. The whole variable domain, filled in from reference TRBV25-1 and TRBJ1-1, reads EADIYQTPRYLVIGTGKKITLECSQTMGHDKMYWYQQDPGMELHLIHYSYGVNSTEKGDLSSESTVSRIRTEHFPLTLESARPSHTSQYLCASQFQGLNTEAFFGQGTRLTVV.

The chain joins TRBV7-3 to TRBJ1-1, with D unclear. CDR3 length: 13 residues. V lost 5 bases and J 4 bases, leaving 11 bases between the germline ends. From germline, CDR1 is SGHTA and CDR2 FQGTGA. Here the CDR3 reads CASSQLVTTEAFF. The CDR3 bases are TGTGCCAGCAGCCAGCTGGTCACCACTGAAGCTTTCTTT.

The chain employs TRBV5-1 and TRBJ1-4; 8 bases align to TRBD1. The CDR3 is 16 residues long. V shed 7 bases, J shed 0 bases, and the junction held 8 bases outside the gene matches. Germline assignment: CDR1 SGHRS and CDR2 YFSETQ. The CDR3 DNA reads as TGCGCCAGCGGCTCCGGGACAGGCTCAACTAATGAAAAACTGTTTTTT. Amino acid sequence: CASGSGTGSTNEKLFF. The whole variable domain, remainder taken from reference TRBV5-1 and TRBJ1-4, is KAGVTQTPRYLIKTRGQQVTLSCSPISGHRSVSWYQQTPGQGLQFLFEYFSETQRNKGNFPGRFSGRQFSNSRSEMNVSTLELGDSALYLCASGSGTGSTNEKLFFGSGTQLSVL.

This clonotype was observed a single time. The genes are TRBV7-6 and TRBJ1-3, with D perhaps TRBD1 (5 bases). This CDR3 comprises 15 residues. The V end lost 9 bases, the J end lost 9 bases, and 24 bases lay between the germline ends. Per the germline V gene, CDR1 is SGHVS and CDR2 is FNYEAQ. The CDR3: CASSQTRDRRGTIYF. Here the CDR3 DNA reads TGTGCCAGTAGCCAGACCCGGGACCGCCGAGGCACCATATATTTT.

The chain is built from TRBV7-8 and TRBJ2-5, with a weak D call TRBD1 (6 bases). The J call may be faulty, since TRBJ2-7 better matches the DNA end. CDR1 and CDR2 (germline): SGHVS, FQNEAQ. CDR3 length: 17 amino acids. CDR3: CASSQVQGGFSSYEQYF. The CDR3 coding sequence is TGTGCCAGCAGCCAAGTCCAAGGGGGATTCTCGTCCTACGAGCAGTACTTC.

Many counts were recorded for this clonotype. The chain links TRBV2 to TRBJ1-5, with D unresolved. The V and J ends lost 5 bases and 5 bases respectively, with 13 bases between them. The CDR3 loop spans 14 amino acids. The germline gives CDR1 SNHLY, CDR2 FYNNEI. Here the CDR3 reads CASSIQRTDQPQHF. The CDR3 region has the DNA TGTGCCAGCAGTATCCAAAGGACGGATCAGCCCCAGCATTTT.

For this clonotype: A much larger clone differs from this one at a single base, so this may be a read error. This rearrangement joins TRBV7-2 to TRBJ2-7; the match to TRBD1 covers 7 bases. The V and J ends lost 5 bases and 3 bases, in that order; junction bases with no gene match: 7. Germline loops: CDR1 SGHTA, CDR2 FQGNSA. The CDR3 is 14 residues long. The CDR3 DNA sequence: TGTGCCAGCAGCGCCAGACAGGGTCACTACGAGCAGTACTTC. Its protein product is CASSARQGHYEQYF.

V usage is TRBV10-3 and J usage is TRBJ1-4; no firm D call. The CDR3 consists of 14 residues. Germline V gene lookup returns CDR1 ENHRY and CDR2 SYGVKD. V was pared by 5 bases and J by 8 bases, with 15 bases between. CDR3 DNA: TGTGCCATCAGTTCGGCTGGGCTCCTCGAAAAACTGTTTTTT. This encodes CAISSAGLLEKLFF.